This T cell receptor beta chain was retrieved from a study of T cell changes during pregnancy in multiple sclerosis (dated by TCRdb to between 2019 and 2020). As for the study more broadly: The study examined how the T cell repertoire changed over the course of pregnancy in women with multiple sclerosis.

Libraries came from the immunoSEQ multiplex PCR assay. TCRdb took this table from immuneACCESS and kept in-frame rearrangements with V and J called. Such tables lack part of the clones; where checked against another copy, unresolved V genes explain under half of the gap, and the rest is unexplained. The sample table contains more than 50,000 clones; only one count was recorded for about 89% of them. The ten largest clones add up to 0.49% of the sample. The CDR3 runs 16 residues from the cysteine to the phenylalanine. CDR3 DNA only is kept here, 48 bases in frame from base 1. The junction shows trimming of 0 bases on V and 6 bases on J, plus 15 bases between the germline ends. From a lookup of the germline V gene (reference sequence), CDR1 and CDR2 are LNHNV and YYDKDF. With regard to this clone: Which antigen it targets is not known. No base qualities exist here, and no much larger clone lies one base off it.

Sequencing was performed on CD4+ T cells from peripheral blood mononuclear cells, taken after pregnancy. The sequence was collected from a female donor in good health, enrolled as a control in a pregnancy study. Rearrangement joined TRBV15 to TRBJ2-1; the D segment could be TRBD2, given 5 matching bases. The DNA is TGTGCCACCAGCAGAGATGGGAGCCCTCTAGGCAATGAGCAGTTCTTC. This is translated as CATSRDGSPLGNEQFF.